This entry describes one T cell receptor beta chain. Its antigen is unknown. MiXCR, run by TCRdb on the reads, gives a single entry per CDR3 protein. The table shows some 900,000 distinct CDR3 sequences, with about 30% occurring only once. This sample stems from a study of T cell repertoires in cytomegalovirus infection. The study's findings and limits: Ex vivo, HLA-C-restricted CMV-specific TCR beta clonotypes prevailed over the rest of the response.

The CDR3 runs to 13 residues. CDR1 MNHEY and CDR2 SMNVEV come from the germline V gene (reference sequence). V lost 4 bases and J 5 bases, leaving 11 bases between the germline ends. V gene TRBV27 combines with J gene TRBJ1-2, with TRBD1 as a possible D gene (5 bases). The source is a human donor in good health (CMV status not recorded). Some clones in this sample may be carry-over from other donors' samples. Sequencing was performed on cultured CD8+ T cells from PBMCs, taken from culture after CMV antigen stimulation. For the CDR3, the DNA is TGTGCCAGCAGTTACGCCGAGGGGTATGGCTACACCTTC. This translates into CASSYAEGYGYTF.